The following is a T cell receptor (beta chain) sequence with its context. Its specificity is not known. The source of the sample is a study of T cell repertoires in cytomegalovirus infection. Overall study: Evidence of both CMV infection and a matching HLA type came from public TCR beta signatures. Points from the study as a whole: Summed frequency of shared TCR beta families picked out CMV carriers who also had the relevant HLA. The study found HLA-C-restricted CMV-specific TCR beta clonotypes dominating the ex vivo response.

TCRdb redid the calling of the reads with MiXCR, one entry per CDR3 protein. The sample has some 600,000 distinct CDR3 sequences, 20% to 25% seen once. Per germline, CDR1 SQVTM and CDR2 ANQGSEA. This CDR3 has 12 amino acids. Trimming cost V 2 bases and J 8 bases, with 10 bases left between them. The receptor was derived from a human donor in good health (CMV status not recorded). Some clones in this sample may be carry-over from other donors' samples. The sample consisted of CD8+ T cells from PBMCs. The chain recombines TRBV29-1 with TRBJ2-1; D unclear. CDR3 in DNA: TGCAGCGTTGAACTGGCTTACGATGAGCAGTTCTTC. Translating it yields CSVELAYDEQFF.